This T cell receptor (beta chain) emerged from a study of blood T cell repertoires in COVID-19. About the study: Spain, Italy and the United States supplied samples that represented acute and convalescent COVID-19.

In the source study's methods: Estimation of nucleated cell counts was performed using reference gene primer amplification. Produced via immunoSEQ multiplex PCR; TCRdb's table is partial and in-frame only. V and J calls and clone size are those listed in that table; D and trimming were worked out from the DNA. This table holds about 280,000 clones, 85% found once. This clonotype was obtained from a woman between 50 and 59 years old who had recovered from COVID-19. Input material: PBMCs or T cells enriched from blood (not recorded which).

For the CDR3, the DNA is TGTGCCAGCAAAGGTTGGGCAGGGGTCGGTGAGACCCAGTACTTC. Translated, it gives CASKGWAGVGETQYF. This sequence joins TRBV6-5 and TRBJ2-5; TRBD1 is a possible D gene (6 bases). The CDR3 is made up of 15 amino acids. Trimming shortened V by 7 bases and J by 5 bases, and 20 bases separated the two germline ends. Germline CDR1 reads MNHEY; CDR2 reads SVGAGI.